This T cell receptor (beta chain) was identified during a study of regulatory T cells in long-lasting Graves disease. Combining iRepertoire HTBI primers with Arm-PCR of CDR3 regions, the authors built TCR beta libraries. Per the authors' pipeline: Spanning all samples, the identified segments comprised around 62 TRBV and around 15 TRBJ. TCRdb ran MiXCR on the multiplex PCR reads and lists one entry per CDR3 protein. Here the V and J calls rest on TCRdb's processing, not on the authors' analysis. The data show 680,000 or so distinct CDR3 sequences, less than 20% seen once. Many counts were recorded for this clonotype. Its antigen is still unknown. Time point given: newly diagnosed GD, antithyroid drugs for less than 3 months. The authors made the TCR library using RNA they extracted from PBMCs. Germline-derived CDR1 and CDR2 are MDHEN and SYDVKM. The CDR3 spans 15 residues. Germline trimming cut 4 bases from V and 1 base from J; bases unmatched to any gene: 5.

Study results and caveats: Persistent disease samples used TRBV28, TRBJ1-2 and TRBJ2-5 preferentially.

These data were also reused for a study on T cells in Graves' hyperthyroidism and ophthalmopathy.

The input for sequencing was peripheral blood mononuclear cells (PBMCs), taken at new diagnosis, from a patient treated with antithyroid drugs. The chain uses TRBV28 and TRBJ1-2; TRBD1 matches 8 bases. The sequence came from a woman younger than 45 with Graves disease. The CDR3, as DNA: TGTGCCAGCAGTTCGGGACAGGCGATTAACTATGGCTACACCTTC. Protein: CASSSGQAINYGYTF.